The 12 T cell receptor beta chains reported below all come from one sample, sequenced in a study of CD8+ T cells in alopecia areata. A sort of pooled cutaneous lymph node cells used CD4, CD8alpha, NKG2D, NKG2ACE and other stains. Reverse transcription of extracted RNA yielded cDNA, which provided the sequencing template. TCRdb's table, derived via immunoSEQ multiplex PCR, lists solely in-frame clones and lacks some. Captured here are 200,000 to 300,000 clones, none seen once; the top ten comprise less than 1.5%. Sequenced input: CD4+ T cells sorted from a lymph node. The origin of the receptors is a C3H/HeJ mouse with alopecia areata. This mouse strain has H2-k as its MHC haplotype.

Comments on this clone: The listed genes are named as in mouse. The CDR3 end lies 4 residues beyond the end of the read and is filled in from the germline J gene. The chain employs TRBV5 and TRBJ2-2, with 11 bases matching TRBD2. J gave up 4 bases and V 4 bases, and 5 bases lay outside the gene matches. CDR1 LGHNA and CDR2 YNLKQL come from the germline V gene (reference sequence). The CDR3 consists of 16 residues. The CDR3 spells CASSPTGGAATGQLYF. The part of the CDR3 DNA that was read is TGTGCCAGCAGCCCAACTGGGGGGGCTGCCACCGGG.

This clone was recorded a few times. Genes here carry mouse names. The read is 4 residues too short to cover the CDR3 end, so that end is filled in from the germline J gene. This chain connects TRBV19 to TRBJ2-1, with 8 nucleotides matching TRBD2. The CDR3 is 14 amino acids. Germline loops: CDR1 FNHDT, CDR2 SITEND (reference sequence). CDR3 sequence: CASSKGGRGAEQFF. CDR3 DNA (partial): TGTGCCAGCAGTAAGGGGGGGCGCGGGGCT.

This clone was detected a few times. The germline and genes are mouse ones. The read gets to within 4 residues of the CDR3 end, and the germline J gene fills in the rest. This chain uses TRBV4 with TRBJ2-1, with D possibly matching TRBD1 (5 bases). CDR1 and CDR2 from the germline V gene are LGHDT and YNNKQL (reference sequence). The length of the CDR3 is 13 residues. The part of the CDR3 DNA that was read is TGTGCCAGCAAATTCAGGGAGGGGGCT. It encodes CASKFREGA. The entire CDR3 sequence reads CASKFREGAEQFF.

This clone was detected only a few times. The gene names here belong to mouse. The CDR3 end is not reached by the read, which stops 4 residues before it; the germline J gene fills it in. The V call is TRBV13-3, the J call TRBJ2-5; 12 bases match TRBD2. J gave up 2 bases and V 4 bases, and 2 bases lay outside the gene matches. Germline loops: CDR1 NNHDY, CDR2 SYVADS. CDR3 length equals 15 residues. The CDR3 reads CASSPTGGAQDTQYF. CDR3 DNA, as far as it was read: TGTGCCAGCAGTCCGACTGGGGGGGCCCAAGAC.

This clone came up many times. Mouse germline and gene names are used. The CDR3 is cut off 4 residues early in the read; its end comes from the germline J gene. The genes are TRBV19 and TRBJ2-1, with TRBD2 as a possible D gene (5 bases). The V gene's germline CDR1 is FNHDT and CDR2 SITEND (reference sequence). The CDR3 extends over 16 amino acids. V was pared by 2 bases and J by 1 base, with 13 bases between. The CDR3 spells CASSINGLINYAEQFF. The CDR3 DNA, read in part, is TGTGCCAGCAGTATCAACGGACTAATAAACTATGCT.

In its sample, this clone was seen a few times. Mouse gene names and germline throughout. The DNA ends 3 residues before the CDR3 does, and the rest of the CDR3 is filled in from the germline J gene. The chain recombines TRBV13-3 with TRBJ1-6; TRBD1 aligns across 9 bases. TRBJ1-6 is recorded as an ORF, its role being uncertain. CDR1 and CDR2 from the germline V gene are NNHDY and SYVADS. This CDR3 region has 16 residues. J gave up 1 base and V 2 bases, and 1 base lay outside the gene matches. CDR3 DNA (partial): TGTGCCAGCAGTGAAGGACAGGGGTCCTATAATTCGCCC. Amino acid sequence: CASSEGQGSYNSP. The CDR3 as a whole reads CASSEGQGSYNSPLYF.

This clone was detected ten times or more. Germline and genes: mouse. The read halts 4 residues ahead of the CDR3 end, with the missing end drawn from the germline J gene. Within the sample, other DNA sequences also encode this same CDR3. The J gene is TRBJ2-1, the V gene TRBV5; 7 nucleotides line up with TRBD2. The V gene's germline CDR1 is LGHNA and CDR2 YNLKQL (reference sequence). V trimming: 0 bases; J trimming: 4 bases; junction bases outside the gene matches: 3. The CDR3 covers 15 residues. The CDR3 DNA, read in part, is TGTGCCAGCAGCCAAGAGGGCTGGGGGTATGCT. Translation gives CASSQEGWGYA. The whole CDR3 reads CASSQEGWGYAEQFF.

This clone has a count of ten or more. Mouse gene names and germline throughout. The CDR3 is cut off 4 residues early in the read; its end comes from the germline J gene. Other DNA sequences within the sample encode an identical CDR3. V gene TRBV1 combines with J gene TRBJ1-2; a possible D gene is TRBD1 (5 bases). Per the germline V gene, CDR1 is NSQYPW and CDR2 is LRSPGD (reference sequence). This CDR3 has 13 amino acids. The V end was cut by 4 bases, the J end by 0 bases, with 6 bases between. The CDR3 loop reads CTCSGTPNSDYTF. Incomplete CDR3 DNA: TGCACCTGCAGTGGGACACCAAACTCC.

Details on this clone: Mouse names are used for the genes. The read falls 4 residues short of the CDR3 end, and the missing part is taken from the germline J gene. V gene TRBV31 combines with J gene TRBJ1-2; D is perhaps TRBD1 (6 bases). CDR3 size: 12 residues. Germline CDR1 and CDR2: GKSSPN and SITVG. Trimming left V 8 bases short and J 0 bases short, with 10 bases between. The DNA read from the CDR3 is TGTGCCGGGACACCTGCAAACTCC. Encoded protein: CAGTPANS. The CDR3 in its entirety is CAGTPANSDYTF.

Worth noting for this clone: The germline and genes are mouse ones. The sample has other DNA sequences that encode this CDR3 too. The CDR3 bases that were read are TGTGCCAGCAGCCAAGATCGAACAGGGGAT. Amino acid sequence: CASSQDRTGD. The complete CDR3 sequence is CASSQDRTGDEQYF. The chain is built from TRBV5 and TRBJ2-7; 7 bases are shared with TRBD1. Read coverage stops 4 residues before the CDR3 terminus; the germline J gene supplies the remainder. CDR3 length: 14 amino acids. Germline V gene sequence: CDR1 LGHNA, CDR2 YNLKQL (reference sequence).

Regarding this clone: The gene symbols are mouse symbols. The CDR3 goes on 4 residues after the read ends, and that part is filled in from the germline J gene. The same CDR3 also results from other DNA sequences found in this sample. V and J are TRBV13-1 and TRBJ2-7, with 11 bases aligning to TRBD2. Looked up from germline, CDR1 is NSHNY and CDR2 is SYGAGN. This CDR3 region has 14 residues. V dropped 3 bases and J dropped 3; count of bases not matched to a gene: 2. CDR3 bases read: TGTGCCAGCAGTGGGACTGGGGGGATCTAT. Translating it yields CASSGTGGIY. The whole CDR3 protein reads CASSGTGGIYEQYF.

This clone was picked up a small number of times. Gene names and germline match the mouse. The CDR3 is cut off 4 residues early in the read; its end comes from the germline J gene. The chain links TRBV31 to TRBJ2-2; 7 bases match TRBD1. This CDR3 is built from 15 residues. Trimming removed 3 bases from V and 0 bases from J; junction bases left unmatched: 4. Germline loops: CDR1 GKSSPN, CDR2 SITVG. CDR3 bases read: TGTGCCTGGAGGCCCGGGACAGCAAACACCGGG. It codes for CAWRPGTANTG. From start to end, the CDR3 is CAWRPGTANTGQLYF.